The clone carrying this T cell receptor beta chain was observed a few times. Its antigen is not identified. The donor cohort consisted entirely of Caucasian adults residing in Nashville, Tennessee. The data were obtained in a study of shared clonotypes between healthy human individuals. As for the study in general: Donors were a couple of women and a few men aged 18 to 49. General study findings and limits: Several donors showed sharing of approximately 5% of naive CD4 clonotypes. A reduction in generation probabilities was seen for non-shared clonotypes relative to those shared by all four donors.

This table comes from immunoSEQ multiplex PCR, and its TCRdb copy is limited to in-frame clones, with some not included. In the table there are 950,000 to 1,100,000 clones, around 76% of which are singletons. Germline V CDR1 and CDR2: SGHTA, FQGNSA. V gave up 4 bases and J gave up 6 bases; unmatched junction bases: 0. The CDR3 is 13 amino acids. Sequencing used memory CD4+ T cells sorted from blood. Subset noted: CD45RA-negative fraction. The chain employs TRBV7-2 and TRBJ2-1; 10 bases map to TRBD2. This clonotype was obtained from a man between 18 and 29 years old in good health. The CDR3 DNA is TGTGCCAGCAGCTGGACTAGCGGCAATGAGCAGTTCTTC. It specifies CASSWTSGNEQFF.